These T cell receptor beta chains were read from a single sample in a study of regulatory and conventional T cells in RAG deficiency. Using immunoSEQ multiplex PCR, the repertoire was profiled, and TCRdb retains in-frame clones only, with some absent. The table records around 31,000 clones, over 80% of them present only once. These same records also appear under a second study, on regulatory T cells.

The source material was CD8+ T cells sorted from blood. The receptor set was obtained from a human donor in good health. Both conserved end residues are trimmed from each CDR3. Clone size, where shown, is once, few, many, or a class for clones that have expanded.

-,TRBJ1-1,11,TRBV10-3,AIRGTALIEAF
-,TRBJ2-7,16,TRBV7-6,ASSFSPFPGQGAYEQY
few,TRBJ2-1,11,TRBV5-1,ASSLGSYNEQF
-,TRBJ2-3,13,TRBV27,ASSLEGVSTDTQY
-,TRBJ2-7,13,TRBV10-2,ASKHVAGESYEQY
-,TRBJ2-5,13,TRBV29-1,SVEGIVTGEETQY
-,TRBJ2-5,11,TRBV7-2,ASSRGQQETQY
-,TRBJ2-3,13,TRBV7-8,ASSLVVAGTDTQY
-,TRBJ1-5,12,TRBV19,ASSPDRVDQPQH
-,TRBJ2-7,11,TRBV7-9,ASRRGDSYEQY
-,TRBJ2-1,14,TRBV27,ASSLIFAGGETEQF
-,TRBJ2-3,13,TRBV7-3,ASSQLAVSTDTQY
-,TRBJ2-2,11,TRBV6-1,ASRTVGAGELF
-,TRBJ1-4,13,TRBV6-5,ASSPLAGVSEKLF
-,TRBJ1-1,11,TRBV6-6,ASSLQENTEAF
once,TRBJ2-1,14,TRBV11-2,ASSLVASGIWNEQF
-,TRBJ1-2,13,TRBV6-6,ASRSPGQGKGGYT
-,TRBJ2-1,8,TRBV11-1,ASQGDEQF
-,TRBJ1-5,11,TRBV7-9,ASSLEQDGPQH
-,TRBJ1-1,15,TRBV9,ASSDGEAGEQNTEAF
-,TRBJ2-7,13,TRBV6-4,ASSETGTGGYEQY
-,TRBJ2-3,12,TRBV5-1,ASSQYRSTDTQY
few,TRBJ2-5,14,TRBV15,ATSSPRGGAQETQY
-,TRBJ2-1,10,TRBV6-5,ASSYVGNEQF
-,TRBJ2-4,14,TRBV27,ASSLSQGMAKNIQY
-,TRBJ2-3,15,TRBV11-3,ASSLRASGGATDTQY
-,TRBJ2-2,13,TRBV15,ATSRGGMDTGELF
-,TRBJ2-1,14,TRBV27,ASSLRSDVSYNEQF
-,TRBJ2-4,9,TRBV20-1,SARVGDIQY
-,TRBJ1-1,15,TRBV7-9,ASSKGQGIPFNTEAF
-,TRBJ2-1,13,TRBV2,ASALAGGWGNEQF
few,TRBJ1-6,12,TRBV7-3,ASSHTGLNSPLH
-,TRBJ1-5,13,TRBV27,ASSSTGASNQPQH
-,TRBJ2-3,12,TRBV4-1,ASSQESGADTQY
-,TRBJ1-1,13,TRBV28,ASSLSGDLGTEAF
-,TRBJ2-2,13,TRBV12-5,ASGLGQAEGGELF
-,TRBJ1-5,12,TRBV28,ASSLGREAQPQH
-,TRBJ2-1,12,TRBV6-5,ASSPLSSYNEQF
-,TRBJ2-7,12,TRBV13,ASSQGTGLAEQY
-,TRBJ2-1,13,TRBV5-1,ASSLVVDRGDEQF
-,TRBJ2-3,11,TRBV7-9,ASSGGTTDTQY
-,TRBJ2-1,11,TRBV28,ASSPSTANEQF
-,TRBJ2-3,13,TRBV19,ASSIGVSGSDTQY
-,TRBJ2-7,13,TRBV6-5,ASSSLTGAFYEQY
-,TRBJ2-5,13,TRBV25-1,ASSSSGSIWETQY
-,TRBJ2-5,11,TRBV10-1,AKGRGPQETQY
once,TRBJ1-4,11,TRBV5-6,ASSRDNDEKLF
-,TRBJ1-1,12,TRBV29-1,SVPGGNTNTEAF
-,TRBJ2-2,11,TRBV19,ASSKIDTGELF
-,TRBJ1-2,13,TRBV27,ASTPGQGGLEGYT
-,TRBJ2-7,12,TRBV13,ASSLGRATYEQY
-,TRBJ1-4,12,TRBV25-1,ASSELGTGEKLF
-,TRBJ1-1,14,TRBV5-4,ASSLLLPDREYEAF
-,TRBJ1-2,13,TRBV6-5,ASSVDPAGGYGYT
-,TRBJ2-3,13,TRBV15,ATREDNWGTDTQY
-,TRBJ2-7,16,TRBV5-4,ASSLGSDATGGSYEQY
few,TRBJ1-5,13,TRBV27,ASSEGVLGNQPQH
-,TRBJ1-1,10,TRBV19,ASSSGGAEAF
-,TRBJ2-3,13,TRBV9,ASSGGLASTDTQY